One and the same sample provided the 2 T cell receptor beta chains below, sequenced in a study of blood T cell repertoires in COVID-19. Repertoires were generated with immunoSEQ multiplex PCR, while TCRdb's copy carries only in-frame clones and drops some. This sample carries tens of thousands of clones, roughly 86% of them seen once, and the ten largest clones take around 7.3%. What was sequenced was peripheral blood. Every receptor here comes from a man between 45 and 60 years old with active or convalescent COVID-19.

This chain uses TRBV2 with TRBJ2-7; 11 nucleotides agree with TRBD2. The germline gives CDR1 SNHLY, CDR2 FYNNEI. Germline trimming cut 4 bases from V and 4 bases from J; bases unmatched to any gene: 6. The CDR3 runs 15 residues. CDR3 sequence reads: CASSGPSGGLYEQYV. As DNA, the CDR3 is TGTGCCAGCAGTGGCCCTAGCGGGGGGCTATACGAGCAGTACGTC.

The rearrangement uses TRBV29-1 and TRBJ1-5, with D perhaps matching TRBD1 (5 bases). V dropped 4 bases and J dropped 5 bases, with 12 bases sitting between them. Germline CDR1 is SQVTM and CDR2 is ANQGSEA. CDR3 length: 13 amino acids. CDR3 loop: CSVAGLMDQPQHF. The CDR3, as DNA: TGCAGCGTTGCGGGACTGATGGATCAGCCCCAGCATTTT.